This T cell receptor beta chain comes out of a study of blood T cell repertoires in COVID-19. In the original analysis: Amplification of reference gene primers was used by the study to estimate nucleated cell counts. Produced via immunoSEQ multiplex PCR; TCRdb's table is partial and in-frame only. Clone size and V and J calls were adopted from that table, with D and trimming inferred from the DNA. Among roughly 200,000 clones, around 80% were seen once, and the ten largest hold approximately 7.8%. Seattle participants joined during active infection and were tracked over time. The CDR3 has 13 residues. V was pared by 0 bases and J by 3 bases, with 3 bases between. CDR1 and CDR2 (germline): LGHDT, YNNKEL (reference sequence).

The clonotype was recovered from a woman in her sixties or seventies with COVID-19, enrolled during active disease. The chain carries TRBV3-1 (or the pseudogene TRBV3-2) and TRBJ1-5; D unresolved. Input material: peripheral blood. Here the CDR3 DNA reads TGTGCCAGCAGCCAAGACAACAATCAGCCCCAGCATTTT. Protein: CASSQDNNQPQHF.